This entry features one T cell receptor beta chain sequence. The source of the sample is a study of OX40 agonist ivuxolimab in advanced cancers. On the study more broadly: An anti-OX40 (CD134) antibody with agonistic activity, ivuxolimab, was administered to patients.

Clones were read by immunoSEQ multiplex PCR, and TCRdb kept only the in-frame ones, dropping some. The repertoire consists of tens of thousands of clones, with 85% occurring once and the leading ten covering around 2%. The sequence derives from an adult with an advanced solid tumor such as melanoma, head and neck, liver or kidney cancer. The sequences come from CD4+ or CD8+ T cells sorted from blood, collected in a trial of the OX40 agonist ivuxolimab.

The CDR3 nucleotides are TGTGCCAGCTCACCGGGACAAGACACCGGGGAGCTGTTTTTT. Translation gives CASSPGQDTGELFF. The genes are TRBV18 and TRBJ2-2; tentatively, D is TRBD1 (6 bases). Trimming removed 3 bases at V and 3 bases at J, with 8 bases between. Germline V gene lookup returns CDR1 KGHSH and CDR2 LQKENI. The CDR3 loop spans 14 amino acids. The full variable domain, its missing parts supplied by reference TRBV18 and TRBJ2-2, is NAGVMQNPRHLVRRRGQEARLRCSPMKGHSHVYWYRQLPEEGLKFMVYLQKENIIDESGMPKERFSAEFPKEGPSILRIQQVVRGDSAAYFCASSPGQDTGELFFGEGSRLTVL.